The rows below give T cell receptor beta chains drawn from one sample of a study of CD8 T cells in ankylosing spondylitis. TCRdb reanalysed the 5' RACE reads using MiXCR and keeps one entry per CDR3 protein. The sample includes fewer than 550,000 distinct CDR3 sequences, about 5.4% of them seen just once. Specimen: blood, either unsorted or a sorted T cell fraction (not recorded which). The receptors shown here come from a male donor with ankylosing spondylitis. Each CDR3 is given without its conserved first and last residue. Each record gives: V gene, clone size, J gene, CDR3 protein. Not every row has a clone size; where given, it reads once, few, many or a size class.

v_call: TRBV2
clone_size: few
j_call: TRBJ1-1
cdr3_aa: ASGGGAWDTEAF

v_call: TRBV6-2/TRBV6-3
clone_size: many
j_call: TRBJ2-1
cdr3_aa: ASRQTGINEQF

v_call: TRBV7-2
clone_size: many
j_call: TRBJ1-6
cdr3_aa: ASSLAKGLYNSPLH

v_call: TRBV18
clone_size: many
j_call: TRBJ1-5
cdr3_aa: ASSPAAGNSNQPQH

v_call: TRBV5-1
clone_size: few
j_call: TRBJ2-6
cdr3_aa: ASSRGAGANVLT

v_call: TRBV6-1
clone_size: many
j_call: TRBJ2-5
cdr3_aa: ASSEVMQETQY

v_call: TRBV2
clone_size: .
j_call: TRBJ2-7
cdr3_aa: ASSKGGRAAYEQY

v_call: TRBV7-2
clone_size: many
j_call: TRBJ2-7
cdr3_aa: ASSPSGEAGTYEQY

v_call: TRBV20-1
clone_size: few
j_call: TRBJ2-1
cdr3_aa: SASPLAGLSSYNEQF

v_call: TRBV20-1
clone_size: many
j_call: TRBJ1-2
cdr3_aa: SARDPGRGYGYT

v_call: TRBV6-2/TRBV6-3
clone_size: .
j_call: TRBJ2-7
cdr3_aa: ASSYVWGQGPHEQY

v_call: TRBV20-1
clone_size: .
j_call: TRBJ2-2
cdr3_aa: SASNRVTNTGELF

v_call: TRBV4-1
clone_size: many
j_call: TRBJ1-5
cdr3_aa: ASSQVNGKNGQPQH

v_call: TRBV29-1
clone_size: many
j_call: TRBJ1-2
cdr3_aa: SAGTVRSYGYT

v_call: TRBV28
clone_size: many
j_call: TRBJ1-1
cdr3_aa: ASSKGVTEAF

v_call: TRBV11-2
clone_size: few
j_call: TRBJ2-4
cdr3_aa: ASSLDRHIQY